This T cell receptor beta chain was obtained from a study of OX40 agonist ivuxolimab in advanced cancers. Study as a whole: A history of anti-PD-1, anti-PD-L1 or anti-CTLA-4 therapy was acceptable, and 40% to 45% had some.

Overall study results and limits: On average, CD8+ T cells showed a greater number of expanded clones than CD4+.

Autoimmune disease history or systemic immunosuppression led to patient exclusion. Peripheral blood came from all dose cohorts at three timepoints. CDR1 is LGHNA and CDR2 is YNFKEQ in the germline V gene. This CDR3 has 16 amino acids. V lost 0 bases and J lost 2, with 11 bases in between. Clones were read by immunoSEQ multiplex PCR, and TCRdb kept only the in-frame ones, dropping some. This sample carries 65,000 to 100,000 clones, 91% of them seen once, and the ten largest clones take roughly 6.9%. On this clone itself: The antigen is undetermined.

This TCR came from an adult with an advanced solid tumor such as melanoma, head and neck, liver or kidney cancer. This chain joins TRBV4-2 and TRBJ2-1; either TRBD1 or TRBD2 may fit D (5 bases each). The sample here was CD4+ or CD8+ T cells sorted from blood, taken in a trial of the OX40 agonist ivuxolimab. CDR3 coding DNA: TGTGCCAGCAGCCAAGATTGGGACGGGACCTACAATGAGCAGTTCTTC. Protein product: CASSQDWDGTYNEQFF.